This T cell receptor (beta chain) appears in the sequencing data of a study of Ad26.COV2.S vaccination and SARS-CoV-2 variants. V dropped 4 bases and J dropped 4 bases, with 13 bases sitting between them. CDR3 length: 13 residues. Germline V gene lookup returns CDR1 GTSNPN and CDR2 SVGIG (reference sequence). Using immunoSEQ multiplex PCR, the repertoire was profiled, and TCRdb retains in-frame clones only, with some absent. The sample contains about 350,000 clones, around 89% of which appear only once. The treatment was: approximately 18 received Ad26.COV2.S at low or high dose, single or two shots; about 5 received placebo; per-sample allocation not given. Collection of the samples took place on day 63 after the first injection of vaccine or placebo.

The starting material was peripheral blood, obtained in a trial of Ad26.COV2.S vaccine versus placebo. The chain recombines TRBV30 with TRBJ1-2; perhaps TRBD1 as D (5 bases). This clonotype was sampled from a person between 18 and 65 years old who received the Ad26.COV2.S COVID-19 vaccine or a placebo. CDR3: CAWIAGGGYGYTF. The CDR3 bases are TGTGCCTGGATCGCCGGGGGAGGCTATGGCTACACCTTC. Using reference TRBV30 and TRBJ1-2 for the parts outside the CDR3, the full variable domain is SQTIHQWPATLVQPVGSPLSLECTVEGTSNPNLYWYRQAAGRGLQLLFYSVGIGQISSEVPQNLSASRPQDRQFILSSKKLLLSDSGFYLCAWIAGGGYGYTFGSGTRLTVV.